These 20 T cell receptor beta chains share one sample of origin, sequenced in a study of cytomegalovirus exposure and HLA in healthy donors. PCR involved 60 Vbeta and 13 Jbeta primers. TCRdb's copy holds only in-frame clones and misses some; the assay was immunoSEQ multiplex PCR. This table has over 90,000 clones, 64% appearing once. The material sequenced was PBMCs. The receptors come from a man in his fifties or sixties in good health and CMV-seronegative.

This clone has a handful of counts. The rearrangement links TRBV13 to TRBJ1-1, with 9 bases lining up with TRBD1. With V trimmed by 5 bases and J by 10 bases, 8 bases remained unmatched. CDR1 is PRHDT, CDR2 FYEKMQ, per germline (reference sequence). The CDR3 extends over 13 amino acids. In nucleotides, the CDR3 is TGTGCCAGCAGCAGGACAGGGGCGATTGTAGCTTTCTTT. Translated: CASSRTGAIVAFF. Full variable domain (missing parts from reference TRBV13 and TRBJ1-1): AAGVIQSPRHLIKEKRETATLKCYPIPRHDTVYWYQQGPGQDPQFLISFYEKMQSDKGSIPDRFSAQQFSDYHSELNMSSLELGDSALYFCASSRTGAIVAFFGQGTRLTVV.

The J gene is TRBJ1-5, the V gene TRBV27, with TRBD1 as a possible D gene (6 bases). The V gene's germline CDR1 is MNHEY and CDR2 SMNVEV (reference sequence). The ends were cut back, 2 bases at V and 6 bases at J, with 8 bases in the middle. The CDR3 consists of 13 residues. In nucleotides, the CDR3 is TGTGCCAGCAGTTTAAACAGGGCTCAGCCCCAGCATTTT. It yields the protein CASSLNRAQPQHF.

CDR3 nucleotides: TGTGCCAGCAGCCGGACAGACAACACTGAAGCTTTCTTT. It yields the protein CASSRTDNTEAFF. The chain links TRBV6-4 to TRBJ1-1; a weak D match, TRBD1 (6 bases). The V gene's germline CDR1 is MRHNA and CDR2 SNTAGT. The CDR3 loop spans 13 amino acids. Deletions cut 6 bases from V and 2 bases from J, with 10 bases between.

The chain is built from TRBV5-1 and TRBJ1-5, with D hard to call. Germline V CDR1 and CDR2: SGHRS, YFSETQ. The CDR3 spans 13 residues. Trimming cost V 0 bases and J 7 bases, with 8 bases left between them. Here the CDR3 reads CASSLEPNQPQHF. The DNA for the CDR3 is TGCGCCAGCAGCTTGGAACCTAACCAGCCCCAGCATTTT.

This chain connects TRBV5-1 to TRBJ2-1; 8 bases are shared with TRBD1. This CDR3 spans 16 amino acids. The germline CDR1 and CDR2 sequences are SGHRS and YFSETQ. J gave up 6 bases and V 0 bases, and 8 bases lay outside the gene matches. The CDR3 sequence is CASSLDPVQGVNEQFF. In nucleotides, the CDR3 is TGCGCCAGCAGCTTGGACCCCGTACAGGGGGTCAATGAGCAGTTCTTC.

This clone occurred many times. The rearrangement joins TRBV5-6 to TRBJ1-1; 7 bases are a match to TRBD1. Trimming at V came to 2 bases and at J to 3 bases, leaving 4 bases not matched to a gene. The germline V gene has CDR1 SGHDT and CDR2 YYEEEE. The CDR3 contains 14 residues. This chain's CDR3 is CASSLRGRYTEAFF. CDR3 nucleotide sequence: TGTGCCAGCAGCTTAAGGGGGCGGTACACTGAAGCTTTCTTT.

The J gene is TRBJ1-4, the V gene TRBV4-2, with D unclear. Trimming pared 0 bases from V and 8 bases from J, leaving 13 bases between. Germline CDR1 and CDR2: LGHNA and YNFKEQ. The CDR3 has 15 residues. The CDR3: CASSQDREREEKLFF. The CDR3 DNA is TGTGCCAGCAGCCAAGACCGGGAAAGAGAAGAAAAACTGTTTTTT.

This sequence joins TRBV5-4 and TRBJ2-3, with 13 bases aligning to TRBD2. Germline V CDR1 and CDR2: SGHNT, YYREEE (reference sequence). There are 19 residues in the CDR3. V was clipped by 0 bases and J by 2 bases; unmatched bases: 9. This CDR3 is CASSLARAGLAGYTDTQYF. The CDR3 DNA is TGTGCCAGCAGCTTGGCCCGGGCGGGACTAGCGGGATACACAGATACGCAGTATTTT.

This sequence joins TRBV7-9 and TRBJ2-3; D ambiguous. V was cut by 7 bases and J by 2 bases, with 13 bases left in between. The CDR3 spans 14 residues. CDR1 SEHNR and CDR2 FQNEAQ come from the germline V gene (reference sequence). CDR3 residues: CASTFGRNTDTQYF. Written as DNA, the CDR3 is TGTGCCAGCACCTTTGGTAGAAACACAGATACGCAGTATTTT.

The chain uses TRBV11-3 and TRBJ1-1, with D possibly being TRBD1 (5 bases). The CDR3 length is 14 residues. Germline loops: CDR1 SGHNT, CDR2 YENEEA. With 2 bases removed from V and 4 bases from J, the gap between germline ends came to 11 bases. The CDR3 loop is CASSLYPGGTEAFF. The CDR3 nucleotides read TGTGCCAGCAGCTTATACCCCGGGGGCACTGAAGCTTTCTTT. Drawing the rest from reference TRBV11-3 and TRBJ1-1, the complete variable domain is EAGVVQSPRYKIIEKKQPVAFWCNPISGHNTLYWYLQNLGQGPELLIRYENEEAVDDSQLPKDRFSAERLKGVDSTLKIQPAELGDSAVYLCASSLYPGGTEAFFGQGTRLTVV.

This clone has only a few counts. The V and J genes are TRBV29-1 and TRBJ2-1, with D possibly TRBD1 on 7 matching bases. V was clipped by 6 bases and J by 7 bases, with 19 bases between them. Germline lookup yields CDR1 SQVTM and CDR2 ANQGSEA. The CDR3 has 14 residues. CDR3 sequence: CSVLQGGRGNEQFF. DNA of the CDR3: TGCAGCGTCCTCCAGGGGGGCCGGGGGAATGAGCAGTTCTTC.

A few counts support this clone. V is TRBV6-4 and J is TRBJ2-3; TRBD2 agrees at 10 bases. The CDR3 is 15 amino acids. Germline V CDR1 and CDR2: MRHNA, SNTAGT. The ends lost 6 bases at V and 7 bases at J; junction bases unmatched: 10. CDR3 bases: TGTGCCAGCAGGACCCAAGCGGGGGGGCTATATACGCAGTATTTT. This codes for CASRTQAGGLYTQYF.

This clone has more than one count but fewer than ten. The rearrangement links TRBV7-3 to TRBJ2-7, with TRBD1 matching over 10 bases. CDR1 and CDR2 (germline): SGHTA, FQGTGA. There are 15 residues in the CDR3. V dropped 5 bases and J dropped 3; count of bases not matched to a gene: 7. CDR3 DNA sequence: TGTGCCAGCAGCCCTCGGACAGGGGGAATCTACGAGCAGTACTTC. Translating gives CASSPRTGGIYEQYF.

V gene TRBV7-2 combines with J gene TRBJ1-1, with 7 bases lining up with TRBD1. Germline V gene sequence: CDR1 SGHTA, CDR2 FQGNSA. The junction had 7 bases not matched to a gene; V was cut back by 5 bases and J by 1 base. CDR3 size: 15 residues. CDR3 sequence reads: CASSRGGTENTEAFF. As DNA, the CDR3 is TGTGCCAGCAGCAGAGGGGGGACAGAGAACACTGAAGCTTTCTTT. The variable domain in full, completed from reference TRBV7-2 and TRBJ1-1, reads GAGVSQSPSNKVTEKGKDVELRCDPISGHTALYWYRQSLGQGLEFLIYFQGNSAPDKSGLPSDRFSAERTGGSVSTLTIQRTQQEDSAVYLCASSRGGTENTEAFFGQGTRLTVV.

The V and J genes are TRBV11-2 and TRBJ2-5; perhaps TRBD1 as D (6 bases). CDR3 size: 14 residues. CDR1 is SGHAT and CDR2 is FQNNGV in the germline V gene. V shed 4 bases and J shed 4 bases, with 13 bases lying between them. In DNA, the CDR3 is TGTGCCAGCAGCTCCCAGGGGTCGTCAGAGACCCAGTACTTC. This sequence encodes CASSSQGSSETQYF.

The CDR3 DNA reads as TGTGCCAGCAGTCCCAGCCGCGGGAGATATTCCTACGAGCAGTACTTC. It translates to CASSPSRGRYSYEQYF. The chain carries TRBV27 and TRBJ2-7, with 7 bases lining up with TRBD2. V lost 5 bases, J lost 1 base, and 11 bases stayed unmatched. CDR1 and CDR2 (germline): MNHEY, SMNVEV (reference sequence). CDR3 size: 16 residues.

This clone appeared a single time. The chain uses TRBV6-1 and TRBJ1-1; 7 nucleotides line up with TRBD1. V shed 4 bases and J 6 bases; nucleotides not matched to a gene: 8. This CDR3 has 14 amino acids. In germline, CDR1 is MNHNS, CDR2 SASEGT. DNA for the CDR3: TGTGCCAGCAGTGGGGGACAGTTATTCGCTGAAGCTTTCTTT. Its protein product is CASSGGQLFAEAFF.

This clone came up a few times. The chain's CDR3 is CASSLGQSGNYGYTF. The CDR3 DNA reads as TGTGCCAGCAGCTTAGGACAATCTGGTAACTATGGCTACACCTTC. The rearrangement uses TRBV7-9 and TRBJ1-2; D is unclear. The length of the CDR3 is 15 residues. V shed 1 base and J shed 1 base, with 10 bases lying between them. Germline loops: CDR1 SEHNR, CDR2 FQNEAQ (reference sequence).

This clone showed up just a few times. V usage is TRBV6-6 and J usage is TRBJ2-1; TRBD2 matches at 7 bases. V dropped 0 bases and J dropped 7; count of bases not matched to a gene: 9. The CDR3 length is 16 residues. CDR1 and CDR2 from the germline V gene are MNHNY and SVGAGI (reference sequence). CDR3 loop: CASSYSSLAEGNEQFF. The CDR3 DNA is TGTGCCAGCAGTTACTCGAGCCTAGCGGAGGGGAATGAGCAGTTCTTC.

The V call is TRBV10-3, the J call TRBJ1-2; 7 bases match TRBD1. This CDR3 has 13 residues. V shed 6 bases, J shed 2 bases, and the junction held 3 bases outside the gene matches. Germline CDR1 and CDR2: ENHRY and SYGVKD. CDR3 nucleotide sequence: TGTGCCATCAGCCTGACAGGGAACTATGGCTACACCTTC. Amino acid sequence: CAISLTGNYGYTF.